This TCR beta chain stems from a study of Tregs in tolerant kidney transplant recipients. Across the study: Mixed chimerism was transient after nonmyeloablative marrow transplants from related graft donors.

Unstimulated regulatory T cells (CD4+CD25+CD127-), CD4+CD25- non-regulatory cells, CD4 and CD8 cells were FACS-sorted from thawed PBMCs. Overall study results and limits: Activated donor B cell expansion appeared to reveal the most relevant donor-specific TCRbeta repertoire. Few patients were studied, so findings need validation in larger groups.

This clone has only one observation. Its cognate antigen is unknown. CDR3 length: 14 residues. J lost 7 bases, V lost 4 bases, and 3 bases had no gene match. CDR1 is LNHDA, CDR2 SQIVND, per germline (reference sequence). Sequencing was performed with immunoSEQ multiplex PCR; in TCRdb, only in-frame clones are kept and a portion is missing. The sample lists 60,000 to 70,000 clones, 92% occurring once. Here the sequenced sample was CD8+ T cells from blood, taken before the transplant. This sequence joins TRBV19 and TRBJ1-5; 11 bases align to TRBD1. The TCR was taken from a human donor who received a combined kidney and bone marrow transplant. The CDR3 here is CASSTGQGVQPQHF. CDR3 in DNA: TGTGCCAGTAGTACGGGACAGGGGGTCCAGCCCCAGCATTTT.